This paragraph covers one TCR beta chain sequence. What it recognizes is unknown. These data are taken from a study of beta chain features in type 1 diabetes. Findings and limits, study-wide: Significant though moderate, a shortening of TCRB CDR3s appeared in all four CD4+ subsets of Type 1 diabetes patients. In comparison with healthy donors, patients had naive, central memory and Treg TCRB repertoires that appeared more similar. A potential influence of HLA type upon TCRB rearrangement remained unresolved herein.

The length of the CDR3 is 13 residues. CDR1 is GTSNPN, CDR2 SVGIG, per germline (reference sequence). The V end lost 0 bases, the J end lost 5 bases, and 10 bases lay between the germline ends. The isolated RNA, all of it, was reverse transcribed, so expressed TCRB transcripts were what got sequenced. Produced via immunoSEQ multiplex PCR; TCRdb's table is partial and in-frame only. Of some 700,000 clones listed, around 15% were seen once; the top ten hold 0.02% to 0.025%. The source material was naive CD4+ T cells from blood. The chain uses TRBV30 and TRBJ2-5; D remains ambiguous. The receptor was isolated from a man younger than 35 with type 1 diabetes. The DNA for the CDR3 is TGTGCCTGGAGTGTAGGCCAGAGGGAGACCCAGTACTTC. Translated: CAWSVGQRETQYF.